This is a list of T cell receptor beta chains from one sample in a study of blood T cell repertoires in COVID-19. Repertoires were generated with immunoSEQ multiplex PCR, while TCRdb's copy carries only in-frame clones and drops some. The data show roughly 150,000 clones, around 84% seen once. The source material was peripheral blood. The receptors come from a woman of 80 years or more with COVID-19, enrolled during active disease. The CDR3 runs from the conserved cysteine through the conserved F or W. D genes are given only for firm matches. The listing skips clone size in some rows; elsewhere it reads once, few, many or a size class.

size	V	J	D	DNA	CDR3
-	TRBV6-6	TRBJ1-4	TRBD1	TGTGCCAGCCTTGGACAGGGGGCTTTCGGTGAAAAACTGTTTTTT	CASLGQGAFGEKLFF
-	TRBV5-1	TRBJ2-7	TRBD2	TGCGCCACCCAAATCCAACCGGGGGGATTGGAGCAGTACTTC	CATQIQPGGLEQYF
once	TRBV2	TRBJ1-1	TRBD1	TGTGCCAGCAGCACTGGACAGGGGCGAGCTTTCTTT	CASSTGQGRAFF
-	TRBV29-1	TRBJ1-2	TRBD1	TGCAGCGTGAACTCCGGGACAGGGTTGTGGGGCTACACCTTC	CSVNSGTGLWGYTF
-	TRBV7-9	TRBJ2-1	TRBD1	TGTGCCACCGGGGGGACAGGGTACTACAATGAGCAGTTCTTC	CATGGTGYYNEQFF
once	TRBV7-9	TRBJ2-7	TRBD2	TGTGCCAGCAGCTTAATGGCCGGGGGGGCCTACGAGCAGTACTTC	CASSLMAGGAYEQYF
-	TRBV11-3	TRBJ2-2	-	TGTGCCAGCAGCCACCCGGGCACCGGGGAGCTGTTTTTT	CASSHPGTGELFF
-	TRBV7-2	TRBJ1-1	-	TGTGCCAGCAGCCTGTCGCGGACAAACACTGAAGCTTTCTTT	CASSLSRTNTEAFF
-	TRBV7-6	TRBJ2-1	TRBD2	TGTGCCAGCAGCGGGACGGTGACTAGCGGAGACAATGAGCAGTTCTTC	CASSGTVTSGDNEQFF
-	TRBV28	TRBJ1-6	-	TGTGCCAGCAGCAGGCCCGCGTACGGCTATAATTCACCCCTCCACTTT	CASSRPAYGYNSPLHF
-	TRBV6-2/TRBV6-3	TRBJ1-4	-	TGTGCCAGCAGTTACTGGCAGGGGAGCGGTAATGAAAAACTGTTTTTT	CASSYWQGSGNEKLFF
-	TRBV10-3	TRBJ1-1	TRBD1	TGTGCCATCCAGGTTGGGGGGACAGCCTCGAACACTGAAGCTTTCTTT	CAIQVGGTASNTEAFF
-	TRBV11-2	TRBJ2-7	TRBD2	TGTGCCAGCAGCTTGAGTCGGACTAGCGGGAGCGAGCAGTACTTC	CASSLSRTSGSEQYF
-	TRBV3-1/TRBV3-2	TRBJ2-7	TRBD2	TGTGCCAGCAGTTCACTAGCGGGCATGTACTTC	CASSSLAGMYF
-	TRBV9	TRBJ2-5	-	TGTGCCAGCAGCGTAGCTCCCGTCGGGGAGACCCAGTACTTC	CASSVAPVGETQYF
-	TRBV7-2	TRBJ2-5	-	TGTGCCAGCAGCCGGGGGGAGACCCAGTACTTC	CASSRGETQYF
-	TRBV3-1/TRBV3-2	TRBJ1-4	TRBD1	TGTGCCAGCAGAGAGACAGGGTCAACTAATGAAAAACTGTTTTTT	CASRETGSTNEKLFF
-	TRBV11-2	TRBJ1-6	TRBD1	TGTGCCAGCAGCCCAACGGGACAGGGAAATTCACCCCTCCACTTT	CASSPTGQGNSPLHF
-	TRBV28	TRBJ1-2	TRBD1	TGTGCCAGCAGTTCACCCGCCGGGACAGCCACTAACTATGGCTACACCTTC	CASSSPAGTATNYGYTF
-	TRBV11-1	TRBJ2-7	TRBD2	TGTGCCAGCAGCTTGGGACTAGCGGGAGTCGAGCAGTACTTC	CASSLGLAGVEQYF
-	TRBV7-2	TRBJ2-1	TRBD1	TGTGCCAGCAGTCGAGACAGGGATGGTGAGCAGTTCTTC	CASSRDRDGEQFF
-	TRBV4-3	TRBJ2-2	TRBD2	TGCGCCAGCAGCCGTGCTAGCGGGAGGGTCGCCAACACCGGGGAGCTGTTTTTT	CASSRASGRVANTGELFF
-	TRBV6-5	TRBJ1-2	-	TGTGCCAGCAGTAGGTCGACAGGAGGAAACGGCTACACCTTC	CASSRSTGGNGYTF
-	TRBV4-3	TRBJ2-2	TRBD2	TGCGCCAGCAGCCAACGGACTAGCGCGAACACCGGGGAGCTGTTTTTT	CASSQRTSANTGELFF
-	TRBV29-1	TRBJ2-5	-	TGCAGCGTCCTACTAGCTTGGGAGGCCCAGTACTTC	CSVLLAWEAQYF
-	TRBV6-1	TRBJ1-3	-	TGTGCCAGCAGTGAAGCCCAGGCAGGGGACCTCTCTGGAAACACCATATATTTT	CASSEAQAGDLSGNTIYF
-	TRBV10-3	TRBJ1-3	-	TGTGCCATCTCGTTTGGGAGCCCCGGGTCTGGAAACACCATATATTTT	CAISFGSPGSGNTIYF
-	TRBV18	TRBJ2-3	-	TGTGCCAGCTCAGAGTTGGAGTACACAGATACGCAGTATTTT	CASSELEYTDTQYF
-	TRBV12-3/TRBV12-4	TRBJ2-1	TRBD1	TGTGCCAGCACTAAAGACAGGGCCAACGAGCAGTTCTTC	CASTKDRANEQFF
-	TRBV12-3/TRBV12-4	TRBJ1-5	-	TGTGCCAGCAGTTTGGGGGAGGACCAGCCCCAGCATTTT	CASSLGEDQPQHF
-	TRBV7-3	TRBJ2-2	-	TGTGCCAGCAGCGGCACGGGAGAGGCCGGGGAGCTGTTTTTT	CASSGTGEAGELFF
-	TRBV2	TRBJ2-2	TRBD1	TGTGCCAGCAGTGAACCGGACAGGGCCTTGATGGTATCCGGGGAGCTGTTTTTT	CASSEPDRALMVSGELFF
-	TRBV28	TRBJ2-1	TRBD2	TGTGCCAGCAGTTTCGGGGGGCTCGGGGGACTAGCGGGATACAATGAGCAGTTCTTC	CASSFGGLGGLAGYNEQFF
-	TRBV6-5	TRBJ2-2	TRBD2	TGTGCCAGCATGTTGGCGGGAGGGAACACCGGGGAGCTGTTTTTT	CASMLAGGNTGELFF
-	TRBV6-2/TRBV6-3	TRBJ2-2	-	TGTGCCAGCAGTTACTCGGTATTGGTAGCGAGTGCCGGGGAGCTGTTTTTT	CASSYSVLVASAGELFF
-	TRBV5-6	TRBJ2-7	-	TGTGCCAGCAGCACTACAGGGTTCGAGCAGTACTTC	CASSTTGFEQYF
-	TRBV6-5	TRBJ1-6	-	TGTGCCAGCAGTTACCTCGGGACTGGAAATTCACCCCTCCACTTT	CASSYLGTGNSPLHF
-	TRBV6-5	TRBJ2-5	-	TGTGCCAGCACCCGGTGGGGCGGACAAGAGACCCAGTACTTC	CASTRWGGQETQYF
-	TRBV6-2/TRBV6-3	TRBJ2-1	-	TGTGCCAGCAGCCGGAGGTACAATGAGCAGTTCTTC	CASSRRYNEQFF
-	TRBV29-1	TRBJ2-7	-	TGCAGCGGTGTCCTAGTCGCGGTTCACTTGTGCTACGAGCAGTACTTC	CSGVLVAVHLCYEQYF
-	TRBV29-1	TRBJ1-1	TRBD1	TGCAGCGTTCGGAACAGGGGGCGATTCACTGAAGCTTTCTTT	CSVRNRGRFTEAFF
-	TRBV25-1	TRBJ1-2	-	TGTGCCAGCAGTGCTCGGTTGGAGTCAAGTGGCTACACCTTC	CASSARLESSGYTF
-	TRBV6-6	TRBJ2-7	-	TGTGCCAGCAGTTACACAGGAAACTACGAGCAGTACTTC	CASSYTGNYEQYF
-	TRBV28	TRBJ1-6	-	TGTGCCAGCAGTTTTAGATCCGGACAGAATAATTCACCCCTCCACTTT	CASSFRSGQNNSPLHF